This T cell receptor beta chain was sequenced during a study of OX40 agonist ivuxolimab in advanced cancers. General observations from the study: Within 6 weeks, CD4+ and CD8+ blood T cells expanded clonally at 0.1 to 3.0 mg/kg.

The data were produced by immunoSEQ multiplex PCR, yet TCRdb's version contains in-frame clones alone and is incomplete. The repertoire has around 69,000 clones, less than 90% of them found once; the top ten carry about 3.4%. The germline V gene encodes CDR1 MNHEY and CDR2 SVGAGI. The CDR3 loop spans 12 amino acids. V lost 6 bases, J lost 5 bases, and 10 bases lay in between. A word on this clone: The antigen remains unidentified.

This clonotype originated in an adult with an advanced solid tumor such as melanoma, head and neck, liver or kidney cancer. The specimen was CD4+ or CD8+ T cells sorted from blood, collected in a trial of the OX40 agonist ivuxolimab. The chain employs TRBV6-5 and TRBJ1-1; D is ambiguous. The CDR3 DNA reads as TGTGCCAGCAGCCGAAGTAGTACTGAAGCTTTCTTT. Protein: CASSRSSTEAFF.